The 14 T cell receptor beta chains below were found in one sample sequenced in a study of T cell repertoires in cytomegalovirus infection. TCRdb passed the reads through MiXCR, listing each CDR3 protein once. This table has hundreds of thousands of distinct CDR3 sequences, 33% appearing once. Their cognate antigens are unknown. The sequencing here drew on cultured PBMCs, taken from culture after CMV antigen stimulation. The receptors stem from a human donor in good health (CMV status not recorded). Some clones in this sample may be carry-over from other donors' samples.

CDR3 DNA: TGTGCCAGTAGTACAGTTGACCAGCCCCAGCATTTT. Its protein is CASSTVDQPQHF. The chain joins TRBV19 to TRBJ1-5; D is unresolved. CDR1 is LNHDA and CDR2 is SQIVND in the germline V gene (reference sequence). Trimming shortened V by 4 bases and J by 7 bases, and 8 bases separated the two germline ends. The CDR3 runs 12 residues.

This clonotype has just a few counts. The chain links TRBV7-6 to TRBJ2-1, with no clear D. This CDR3 has 15 amino acids. V lost 1 base to trimming and J lost 5 bases, with 12 bases between them. In germline, CDR1 is SGHVS, CDR2 FNYEAQ. CDR3 nucleotides: TGTGCCAGCAGCTTAGGCGTTGGTGATGACAATGAGCAGTTCTTC. Protein product: CASSLGVGDDNEQFF.

This clonotype was picked up a small number of times. The V and J genes are TRBV7-2 and TRBJ2-7, with TRBD2 matching over 9 bases. The length of the CDR3 is 15 residues. The J segment lost 6 bases and the V segment lost 5 bases, leaving 11 bases of the junction unmatched. The germline CDR1 and CDR2 sequences are SGHTA and FQGNSA. CDR3 loop: CASSAALAGLGEQYF. The CDR3, as DNA: TGTGCCAGCAGCGCGGCTCTAGCGGGGCTAGGCGAGCAGTACTTC. The full variable domain, with the rest looked up from reference TRBV7-2 and TRBJ2-7, is GAGVSQSPSNKVTEKGKDVELRCDPISGHTALYWYRQSLGQGLEFLIYFQGNSAPDKSGLPSDRFSAERTGGSVSTLTIQRTQQEDSAVYLCASSAALAGLGEQYFGPGTRLTVT.

The chain combines TRBV7-8 with TRBJ2-1; the D gene could be TRBD1 or TRBD2 (5 bases each). Germline values: CDR1 SGHVS, CDR2 FQNEAQ. The CDR3 has 15 residues. V lost 5 bases, J lost 2 bases, and 13 bases lay in between. CDR3 coding DNA: TGTGCCAGCAGCGCTAGATGGGACCCCTACAATGAGCAGTTCTTC. Translated: CASSARWDPYNEQFF.

The V and J genes are TRBV4-3 and TRBJ2-5, with 8 nucleotides matching TRBD1. Trimming removed 0 bases from V and 10 bases from J; junction bases left unmatched: 16. The CDR3 is 17 residues long. Germline V CDR1 and CDR2: LGHNA, YSLEER. DNA of the CDR3: TGCGCCAGCAGCCAAGATGCCCTCGACAGGGGCCCTGGGGACCAGTACTTC. Its protein is CASSQDALDRGPGDQYF.

The rearrangement joins TRBV7-2 to TRBJ2-3; TRBD1 aligns across 10 bases. V lost 3 bases and J lost 2; bases outside the gene matches: 5. The CDR3 runs to 16 residues. Looked up from germline, CDR1 is SGHTA and CDR2 is FQGNSA. CDR3 DNA: TGTGCCAGCAGCTTGGGGACAGGGGTCATCACAGATACGCAGTATTTT. Translation: CASSLGTGVITDTQYF.

The table lists this clonotype with a few counts. This chain links TRBV7-8 with TRBJ2-3; no clear D. This CDR3 is 16 amino acids long. V was clipped by 4 bases and J by 1 base, with 15 bases between them. Germline V CDR1 and CDR2: SGHVS, FQNEAQ. In nucleotides, the CDR3 is TGTGCCAGCAGCTCCTTATCTGACGCTGGCACAGATACGCAGTATTTT. Translated, it gives CASSSLSDAGTDTQYF.

In its sample, this clonotype was seen many times. The chain couples TRBV12-3 or TRBV12-4 to TRBJ2-1, with 11 bases that match TRBD2. V trimming: 7 bases; J trimming: 3 bases; junction bases outside the gene matches: 2. This CDR3 region has 14 residues. The CDR3 coding sequence is TGTGCCAGCACTGGACTAGCGGGCTACAATGAGCAGTTCTTC. Translated, it gives CASTGLAGYNEQFF.

This clonotype was seen a handful of times. The chain has TRBV4-3 and TRBJ2-7; D gene unclear. Germline values: CDR1 LGHNA, CDR2 YSLEER. The CDR3 runs to 13 residues. V lost 0 bases to trimming and J lost 9 bases, with 12 bases between them. CDR3 in amino acids: CASSQDRARGQYF. DNA of the CDR3: TGCGCCAGCAGCCAAGATCGGGCGAGAGGGCAGTACTTC.

The rearrangement uses TRBV6-5 and TRBJ1-1; 7 bases line up with TRBD1. There are 14 residues in the CDR3. Trimming cost V 6 bases and J 3 bases; bases outside gene matches: 7. Looked up from germline, CDR1 is MNHEY and CDR2 is SVGAGI. The CDR3 coding sequence is TGTGCCAGCAGAGAAACAGGGGAGGACACTGAAGCTTTCTTT. Encoded protein: CASRETGEDTEAFF.

For this clonotype: A single base separates this from a much larger clone, so it may be a read error. Since the CDR3 does not end with the conserved phenylalanine or tryptophan, this likely comes from a read error. The J gene is TRBJ1-2, the V gene TRBV7-9; D ambiguous. The CDR3 is made up of 12 amino acids. V lost 5 bases and J 1 base, leaving 5 bases between the germline ends. Per the germline V gene, CDR1 is SEHNR and CDR2 is FQNEAQ (reference sequence). The CDR3 nucleotides read TGTGCCAGCAGCGCACTTAACTATGGCTACACCGTC. Translating it yields CASSALNYGYTV.

The chain employs TRBV4-1 and TRBJ1-5; no clear D gene. The CDR3 is made up of 17 amino acids. Germline V gives CDR1 MGHRA, CDR2 YSYEKL. V lost 0 bases to trimming and J lost 3 bases, with 15 bases between them. This CDR3 is CASSQEREFGDNQPQHF. The CDR3 DNA follows: TGCGCCAGCAGCCAAGAGAGGGAGTTCGGTGACAATCAGCCCCAGCATTTT.

The chain links TRBV6-5 to TRBJ2-5; D not certain. CDR1 is MNHEY and CDR2 is SVGAGI in the germline V gene. The V end lost 0 bases, the J end lost 0 bases, and 20 bases lay between the germline ends. The length of the CDR3 is 19 residues. CDR3 loop: CASSYSWQTSLGNQETQYF. The CDR3 region has the DNA TGTGCCAGCAGTTACTCGTGGCAGACTTCTCTAGGGAACCAAGAGACCCAGTACTTC.

The chain carries TRBV7-9 and TRBJ1-6; no definite D call. This CDR3 has 11 residues. The germline V and J ends were trimmed by 7 bases and 8 bases, with 6 bases remaining between them. CDR1 is SEHNR, CDR2 FQNEAQ, per germline (reference sequence). The CDR3 spells CASTKDSPLHF. CDR3 sequence (DNA): TGTGCCAGCACCAAAGATTCACCCCTCCACTTT.